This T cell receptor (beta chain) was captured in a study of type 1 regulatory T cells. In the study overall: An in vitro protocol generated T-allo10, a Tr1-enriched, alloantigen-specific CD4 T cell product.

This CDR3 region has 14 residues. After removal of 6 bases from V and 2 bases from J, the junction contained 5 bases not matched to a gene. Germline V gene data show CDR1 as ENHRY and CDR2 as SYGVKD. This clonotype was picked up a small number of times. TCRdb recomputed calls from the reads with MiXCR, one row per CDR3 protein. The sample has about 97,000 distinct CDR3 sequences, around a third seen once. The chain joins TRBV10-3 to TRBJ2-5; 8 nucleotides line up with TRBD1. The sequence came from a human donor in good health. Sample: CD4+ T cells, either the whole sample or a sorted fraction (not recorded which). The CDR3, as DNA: TGTGCCATCAGAGACAGGGGAGATCAAGAGACCCAGTACTTC. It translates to CAIRDRGDQETQYF.